These 16 T cell receptor beta chains share one sample of origin, sequenced in a study of T cells in localized non-small cell lung cancer. Libraries were prepared by immunoSEQ multiplex PCR; TCRdb keeps only in-frame clonotypes and omits some of them. The sample records about 78,000 clones, 84% being singletons. Sequencing was performed on peripheral blood, taken before any cancer treatment. The receptors derive from a man aged 35 to 69 with stage I lung adenocarcinoma.

The gene calls are TRBV9 and TRBJ2-2, with D unresolved. Germline V gene sequence: CDR1 SGDLS, CDR2 YYNGEE. This CDR3 region has 15 residues. V dropped 4 bases and J dropped 2 bases, with 12 bases sitting between them. CDR3 DNA: TGTGCCAGCAGCTCTCGACTGCTTAACACCGGGGAGCTGTTTTTT. It specifies CASSSRLLNTGELFF.

A word on this clone: This specimen includes other DNA sequences encoding the same CDR3. The chain employs TRBV18 and TRBJ2-2, with TRBD2 identical over 10 bases. Germline loops: CDR1 KGHSH, CDR2 LQKENI. CDR3 size: 16 residues. V lost 0 bases and J lost 3; bases outside the gene matches: 1. CDR3 sequence reads: CASSPPGLAHTGELFF. The CDR3 DNA is TGTGCCAGCTCACCACCGGGACTAGCGCACACCGGGGAGCTGTTTTTT.

This clone was observed once. The V and J genes are TRBV5-1 and TRBJ1-4; D uncertain. The CDR3 covers 14 residues. Between the trimmed V and J ends, which lost 0 bases and 1 base, there was a span of 4 bases. From germline, CDR1 is SGHRS and CDR2 YFSETQ. The CDR3, as DNA: TGCGCCAGCAGCTTGGGTGGAACTAATGAAAAACTGTTTTTT. Translation: CASSLGGTNEKLFF.

This clone was observed at least ten times. The rearrangement uses TRBV2 and TRBJ2-7; TRBD1 might be the D (5 bases). V shed 8 bases and J shed 3 bases, with 11 bases lying between them. Germline V gene lookup returns CDR1 SNHLY and CDR2 FYNNEI. This CDR3 has 12 amino acids. The CDR3 spells CASLGRLYEQYF. The CDR3 DNA follows: TGTGCCAGCCTGGGGCGGCTCTACGAGCAGTACTTC.

This rearrangement joins TRBV5-1 to TRBJ2-1; D possibly matches TRBD1 or TRBD2 (5 bases each). Trimming removed 2 bases at V and 4 bases at J, with 19 bases between. Germline CDR1 is SGHRS and CDR2 is YFSETQ. CDR3 length: 17 amino acids. DNA of the CDR3: TGCGCCAGCAGCTTTCTCTATACAGGAGGTACGTACAATGAGCAGTTCTTC. Translating it yields CASSFLYTGGTYNEQFF.

The chain uses TRBV6-1 and TRBJ2-5; D is undetermined. Trimming pared 3 bases from V and 5 bases from J, leaving 13 bases between. The V gene's germline CDR1 is MNHNS and CDR2 SASEGT. The CDR3 totals 14 residues. The CDR3 coding sequence is TGTGCCAGCAGTGACTATGCCATGACGGAGACCCAGTACTTC. Protein product: CASSDYAMTETQYF.

This clone was seen only a few times. The J gene is TRBJ2-1, the V gene TRBV27, with D maybe TRBD2 (6 bases). The CDR3 extends over 14 amino acids. The germline V gene encodes CDR1 MNHEY and CDR2 SMNVEV (reference sequence). Deletions cut 8 bases from V and 7 bases from J, with 18 bases between. The CDR3 loop is CASRPWGAGNEQFF. The CDR3 bases are TGTGCCAGCCGGCCATGGGGAGCGGGTAATGAGCAGTTCTTC.

CDR3 sequence reads: CASSQTPLEMIYEQYF. CDR3 coding DNA: TGTGCCAGCAGCCAAACACCTCTAGAGATGATTTACGAGCAGTACTTC. The chain carries TRBV7-3 and TRBJ2-7; no clear D gene. Germline CDR1 is SGHTA and CDR2 is FQGTGA. This CDR3 is 16 amino acids long. Trimming pared 5 bases from V and 4 bases from J, leaving 21 bases between. The full variable domain, with the rest looked up from reference TRBV7-3 and TRBJ2-7, is GAGVSQTPSNKVTEKGKYVELRCDPISGHTALYWYRQSLGQGPEFLIYFQGTGAADDSGLPNDRFFAVRPEGSVSTLKIQRTERGDSAVYLCASSQTPLEMIYEQYFGPGTRLTVT.

The CDR3 here is CASSLALTRRETQYF. The CDR3, as DNA: TGTGCCAGCAGCTTAGCTTTAACCCGACGGGAGACCCAGTACTTC. This rearrangement joins TRBV7-2 to TRBJ2-5, with D uncertain. V was clipped by 0 bases and J by 5 bases, with 13 bases between them. The CDR3 is 15 residues long. Germline V CDR1 and CDR2: SGHTA, FQGNSA.

The rearrangement joins TRBV30 to TRBJ1-3, with D unresolved. The CDR3 spans 13 residues. The V and J ends lost 3 bases and 4 bases respectively, with 10 bases between them. The germline CDR1 and CDR2 sequences are GTSNPN and SVGIG (reference sequence). Here the CDR3 reads CAWSIPAGNTIYF. In nucleotides, the CDR3 is TGTGCCTGGAGCATTCCGGCCGGAAACACCATATATTTT.

V usage is TRBV9 and J usage is TRBJ2-5, with 12 positions matching TRBD2. Germline values: CDR1 SGDLS, CDR2 YYNGEE. J lost 4 bases, V lost 7 bases, and 14 bases had no gene match. The CDR3 is 17 residues long. This CDR3 reads CASSVSRLAGVGETQYF. CDR3 coding DNA: TGTGCCAGCTCCGTTTCTCGACTAGCGGGAGTAGGAGAGACCCAGTACTTC.

The sample holds one count of this clone. The V gene is TRBV19, the J gene TRBJ2-7, with D possibly TRBD1 on 6 matching bases. Germline values: CDR1 LNHDA, CDR2 SQIVND (reference sequence). This CDR3 comprises 13 residues. V gave up 5 bases and J gave up 3 bases, with 11 bases separating them. The CDR3 spells CASSPQGGYEQYF. CDR3 DNA: TGTGCCAGTAGTCCGCAAGGGGGCTACGAGCAGTACTTC. Supplemented by reference TRBV19 and TRBJ2-7, the full variable domain reads DGGITQSPKYLFRKEGQNVTLSCEQNLNHDAMYWYRQDPGQGLRLIYYSQIVNDFQKGDIAEGYSVSREKKESFPLTVTSAQKNPTAFYLCASSPQGGYEQYFGPGTRLTVT.

This clone was picked up one time. The rearrangement links TRBV4-1 to TRBJ1-1; the D is unclear. Germline assignment: CDR1 MGHRA and CDR2 YSYEKL. The CDR3 totals 12 residues. V lost 4 bases, J lost 1 base, and 4 bases lay in between. Here the CDR3 DNA reads TGCGCCAGCAGCCGGGGGAACACTGAAGCTTTCTTT. Its protein is CASSRGNTEAFF.

The chain links TRBV30 to TRBJ2-7; TRBD1 aligns across 9 bases. Germline CDR1 and CDR2: GTSNPN and SVGIG (reference sequence). The CDR3 consists of 15 residues. V shed 0 bases and J 4 bases; nucleotides not matched to a gene: 7. The CDR3 here is CAWSVPGQGRYEQYF. The DNA for the CDR3 is TGTGCCTGGAGTGTACCGGGACAGGGAAGATACGAGCAGTACTTC.

This chain links TRBV5-1 with TRBJ2-7; tentative D call: TRBD2 (5 bases). CDR1 and CDR2 from the germline V gene are SGHRS and YFSETQ. There are 14 residues in the CDR3. With 4 bases removed from V and 3 bases from J, the gap between germline ends came to 14 bases. CDR3 loop: CASSPEGLSYEQYF. As DNA, the CDR3 is TGCGCCAGCAGCCCCGAGGGTCTAAGCTACGAGCAGTACTTC.

This chain uses TRBV9 with TRBJ2-2, with D hard to call. CDR3 size: 12 residues. CDR1 SGDLS and CDR2 YYNGEE come from the germline V gene. V was trimmed by 3 bases and J by 5 bases, leaving 5 bases between them. The CDR3: CASSAVTGELFF. CDR3 coding DNA: TGTGCCAGCAGCGCTGTAACCGGGGAGCTGTTTTTT.